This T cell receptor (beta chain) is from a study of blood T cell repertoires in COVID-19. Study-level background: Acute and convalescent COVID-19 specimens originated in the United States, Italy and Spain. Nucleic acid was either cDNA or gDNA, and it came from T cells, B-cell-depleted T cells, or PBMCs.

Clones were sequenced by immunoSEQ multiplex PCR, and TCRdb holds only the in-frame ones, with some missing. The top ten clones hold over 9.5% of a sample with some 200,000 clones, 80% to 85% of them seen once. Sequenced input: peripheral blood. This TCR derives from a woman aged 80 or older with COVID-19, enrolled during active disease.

This CDR3 reads CSVVSGGRDQPQHF. The CDR3 DNA reads as TGCAGCGTTGTTAGTGGGGGCAGGGATCAGCCCCAGCATTTT. This rearrangement joins TRBV29-1 to TRBJ1-5; tentative D call: TRBD1 (6 bases). Per the germline V gene, CDR1 is SQVTM and CDR2 is ANQGSEA. There are 14 residues in the CDR3. Trimming removed 4 bases at V and 5 bases at J, with 15 bases between.